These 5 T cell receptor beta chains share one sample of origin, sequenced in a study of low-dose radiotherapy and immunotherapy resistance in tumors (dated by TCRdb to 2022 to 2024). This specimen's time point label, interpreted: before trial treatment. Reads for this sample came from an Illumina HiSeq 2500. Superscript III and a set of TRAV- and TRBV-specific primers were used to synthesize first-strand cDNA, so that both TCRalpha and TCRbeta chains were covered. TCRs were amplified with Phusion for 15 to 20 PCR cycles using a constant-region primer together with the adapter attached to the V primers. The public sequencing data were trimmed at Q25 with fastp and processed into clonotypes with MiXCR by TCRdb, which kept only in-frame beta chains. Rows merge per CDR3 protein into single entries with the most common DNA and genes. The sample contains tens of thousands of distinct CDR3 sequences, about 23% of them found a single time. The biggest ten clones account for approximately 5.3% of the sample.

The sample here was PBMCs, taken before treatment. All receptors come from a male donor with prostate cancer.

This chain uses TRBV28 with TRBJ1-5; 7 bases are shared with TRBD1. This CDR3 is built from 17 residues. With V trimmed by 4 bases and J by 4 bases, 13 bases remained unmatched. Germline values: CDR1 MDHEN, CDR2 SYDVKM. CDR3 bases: TGTGCCAGCAGTTCACCGGGACAGAGGAGGAGGAATCAGCCCCAGCATTTT. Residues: CASSSPGQRRRNQPQHF.

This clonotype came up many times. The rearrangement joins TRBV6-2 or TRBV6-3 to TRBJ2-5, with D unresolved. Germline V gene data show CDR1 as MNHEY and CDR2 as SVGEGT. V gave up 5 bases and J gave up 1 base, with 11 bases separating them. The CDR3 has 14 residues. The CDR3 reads CASSASVGQETQYF. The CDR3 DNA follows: TGTGCCAGCAGTGCTTCGGTAGGCCAAGAGACCCAGTACTTC.

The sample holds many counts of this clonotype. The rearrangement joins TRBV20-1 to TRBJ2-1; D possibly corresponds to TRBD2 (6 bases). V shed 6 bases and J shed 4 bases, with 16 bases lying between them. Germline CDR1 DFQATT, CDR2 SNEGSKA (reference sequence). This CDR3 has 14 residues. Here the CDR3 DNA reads TGCAGTGCCCCCGCGTCTAGCGCATACAATGAGCAGTTCTTC. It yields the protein CSAPASSAYNEQFF.

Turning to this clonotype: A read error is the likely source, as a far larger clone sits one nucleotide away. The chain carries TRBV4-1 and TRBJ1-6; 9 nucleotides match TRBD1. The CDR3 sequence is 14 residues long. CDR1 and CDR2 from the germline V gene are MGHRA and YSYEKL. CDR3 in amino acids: CVSSTPGQGIPLHF. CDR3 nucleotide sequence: TGTGTCAGCAGCACTCCGGGACAGGGAATCCCCCTCCACTTT.

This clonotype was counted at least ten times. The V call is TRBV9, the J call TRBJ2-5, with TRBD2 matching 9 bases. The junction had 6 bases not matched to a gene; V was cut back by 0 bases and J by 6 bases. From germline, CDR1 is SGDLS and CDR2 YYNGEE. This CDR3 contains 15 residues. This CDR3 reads CASSVEAGGVKTQYF. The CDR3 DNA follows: TGTGCCAGCAGCGTAGAAGCGGGAGGTGTTAAGACCCAGTACTTC.